The 24 T cell receptor beta chains given below trace back to one sample, sequenced in a study of T cell changes during pregnancy in multiple sclerosis. Clones were sequenced by immunoSEQ multiplex PCR, and TCRdb holds only the in-frame ones, with some missing. Of about 72,000 clones in the sample, 90% to 95% are singletons; the top ten hold 0.6% to 0.8%. The sample was peripheral blood, taken in the third trimester of pregnancy. The receptor source for this set is a female donor in good health, enrolled as a control in a pregnancy study.

The V gene is TRBV2, the J gene TRBJ2-1; the D is unclear. This CDR3 has 14 amino acids. Germline values: CDR1 SNHLY, CDR2 FYNNEI. Trimming took off 6 bases at V and 6 bases at J, with 15 bases between the two ends. CDR3 coding DNA: TGTGCCAGCAGCCGTGAGGCCCTGGGCAATGAGCAGTTCTTC. Translation: CASSREALGNEQFF.

V usage is TRBV5-1 and J usage is TRBJ1-4; a possible D gene is TRBD1 (5 bases). Germline CDR1 and CDR2: SGHRS and YFSETQ. Trimming left V 5 bases short and J 6 bases short, with 20 bases between. The CDR3 loop spans 16 amino acids. The CDR3 sequence: CASRYLTGTEDEKLFF. CDR3 coding DNA: TGCGCCAGCAGATATTTAACCGGGACTGAAGATGAAAAACTGTTTTTT.

The chain couples TRBV11-2 to TRBJ1-5; D is perhaps TRBD1 (5 bases). Germline V gene data show CDR1 as SGHAT and CDR2 as FQNNGV. The CDR3 is 15 amino acids. The germline V and J ends were trimmed by 1 base and 6 bases, with 13 bases remaining between them. In DNA, the CDR3 is TGTGCCAGCAGCTTAGGTCAGGGTAGGAGTCAGCCCCAGCATTTT. Its protein product is CASSLGQGRSQPQHF.

This clone was recorded once. This chain joins TRBV5-1 and TRBJ2-1, with D perhaps matching TRBD2 (5 bases). Germline CDR1 and CDR2: SGHRS and YFSETQ. Trimming removed 5 bases from V and 8 bases from J, with 17 bases in between. The CDR3 runs 14 residues. The CDR3: CASRIISEEDEQFF. DNA of the CDR3: TGCGCCAGCAGGATCATAAGCGAGGAGGATGAGCAGTTCTTC.

This clone was seen only once. V usage is TRBV5-1 and J usage is TRBJ1-1; the D is unclear. V dropped 2 bases and J dropped 3 bases, with 8 bases sitting between them. Germline-derived CDR1 and CDR2 are SGHRS and YFSETQ. The CDR3 runs 13 residues. The CDR3 DNA sequence: TGCGCCAGCAGCTTCGCCCGGTACACTGAAGCTTTCTTT. As protein: CASSFARYTEAFF. Looking up the rest from reference TRBV5-1 and TRBJ1-1 gives the full variable domain: KAGVTQTPRYLIKTRGQQVTLSCSPISGHRSVSWYQQTPGQGLQFLFEYFSETQRNKGNFPGRFSGRQFSNSRSEMNVSTLELGDSALYLCASSFARYTEAFFGQGTRLTVV.

The genes are TRBV25-1 and TRBJ2-3; 9 bases are shared with TRBD2. The CDR3 has 14 residues. Germline values: CDR1 MGHDK, CDR2 SYGVNS. V was pared by 9 bases and J by 4 bases, with 8 bases of the junction left unmatched. The CDR3 coding sequence is TGTGCCAGTAATAGCGGGGGCAGCGCAGATACGCAGTATTTT. Its translation is CASNSGGSADTQYF.

The V gene is TRBV19, the J gene TRBJ1-5; 7 bases are a match to TRBD1. The length of the CDR3 is 13 residues. J was trimmed by 4 bases and V by 3 bases; bases with no gene match: 0. Germline V CDR1 and CDR2: LNHDA, SQIVND (reference sequence). The CDR3 sequence: CASSMTGNQPQHF. The CDR3 nucleotides are TGTGCCAGTAGTATGACAGGGAATCAGCCCCAGCATTTT.

This chain joins TRBV18 and TRBJ1-1, with TRBD1 matching over 8 bases. The CDR3 extends over 14 amino acids. The germline V gene encodes CDR1 KGHSH and CDR2 LQKENI. V lost 3 bases and J lost 4; bases outside the gene matches: 4. CDR3 amino acids: CASSPATGGTEAFF. In DNA form, the CDR3 reads TGTGCCAGCTCACCGGCCACAGGGGGCACTGAAGCTTTCTTT. Full variable domain (missing parts from reference TRBV18 and TRBJ1-1): NAGVMQNPRHLVRRRGQEARLRCSPMKGHSHVYWYRQLPEEGLKFMVYLQKENIIDESGMPKERFSAEFPKEGPSILRIQQVVRGDSAAYFCASSPATGGTEAFFGQGTRLTVV.

The rearrangement joins TRBV19 to TRBJ1-3; 7 nucleotides align to TRBD1. V lost 11 bases and J lost 3; bases outside the gene matches: 13. The CDR3 has 15 amino acids. Germline CDR1 LNHDA, CDR2 SQIVND (reference sequence). This CDR3 reads CASTGDFGSGNTIYF. In nucleotides, the CDR3 is TGTGCCTCTACAGGGGACTTTGGGAGTGGAAACACCATATATTTT.

The V and J genes are TRBV5-1 and TRBJ2-3, with a weak D call TRBD1 (6 bases). CDR1 is SGHRS and CDR2 is YFSETQ in the germline V gene. The CDR3 runs to 14 residues. The ends were cut back, 4 bases at V and 2 bases at J, with 11 bases in the middle. This CDR3 is CASSLDRPTDTQYF. CDR3 DNA: TGCGCCAGCAGCCTGGACAGACCCACAGATACGCAGTATTTT.

The CDR3 DNA follows: TGTGCCAGCAGCGCGGGAGGGCCTTTGGGTGAGCAGTTCTTC. Translating it yields CASSAGGPLGEQFF. The V call is TRBV6-4, the J call TRBJ2-1; TRBD2 matches at 9 bases. This CDR3 has 14 residues. CDR1 is MRHNA, CDR2 SNTAGT, per germline. The V segment lost 6 bases and the J segment 9 bases; nucleotides outside the gene matches: 9.

This chain joins TRBV5-1 and TRBJ2-1; D perhaps matches TRBD1 (5 bases). CDR1 and CDR2 (germline): SGHRS, YFSETQ. The length of the CDR3 is 16 residues. The germline V and J ends were trimmed by 0 bases and 5 bases, with 15 bases remaining between them. The CDR3 DNA sequence: TGCGCCAGCAGCTTGGCAGGTAGGGGTCCTAACAATGAGCAGTTCTTC. Its protein is CASSLAGRGPNNEQFF.

The chain links TRBV7-2 to TRBJ2-3; D not resolved. The V end lost 1 base, the J end lost 8 bases, and 22 bases lay between the germline ends. CDR1 SGHTA and CDR2 FQGNSA come from the germline V gene. The CDR3 sequence is 17 residues long. DNA for the CDR3: TGTGCCAGCAGCTTAGAGGCTGCTACGGTGCTCTCGGGTACGCAGTATTTT. The encoded protein is CASSLEAATVLSGTQYF.

The genes are TRBV29-1 and TRBJ2-3; D is possibly TRBD2 (5 bases). The CDR3 contains 16 residues. The V end was cut by 7 bases, the J end by 0 bases, with 20 bases between. Germline loops: CDR1 SQVTM, CDR2 ANQGSEA. CDR3 in amino acids: CSARIGRGASTDTQYF. The CDR3 DNA reads TGCAGCGCCCGAATTGGACGGGGAGCTAGCACAGATACGCAGTATTTT.

The V gene is TRBV7-2, the J gene TRBJ1-2; D not certain. The ends were cut back, 1 base at V and 2 bases at J, with 11 bases in the middle. Germline V lookup: CDR1 SGHTA, CDR2 FQGNSA. The CDR3 spans 15 residues. CDR3 bases: TGTGCCAGCAGCTTAGAGTCACGCCAGAACTATGGCTACACCTTC. Encoded protein: CASSLESRQNYGYTF. The full variable domain, rest sourced from reference TRBV7-2 and TRBJ1-2, is GAGVSQSPSNKVTEKGKDVELRCDPISGHTALYWYRQSLGQGLEFLIYFQGNSAPDKSGLPSDRFSAERTGGSVSTLTIQRTQQEDSAVYLCASSLESRQNYGYTFGSGTRLTVV.

The chain links TRBV6-1 to TRBJ1-5, with D possibly TRBD1 on 5 matching bases. In germline, CDR1 is MNHNS, CDR2 SASEGT. The V end was cut by 6 bases, the J end by 5 bases, with 17 bases between. This CDR3 spans 15 amino acids. In nucleotides, the CDR3 is TGTGCCAGCAGGTTGGACGGGGGACTATATCAGCCCCAGCATTTT. It is translated as CASRLDGGLYQPQHF.

This clone was observed a few times. V is TRBV6-6 and J is TRBJ1-5; unclear D gene. The CDR3 runs 12 residues. Germline CDR1 is MNHNY and CDR2 is SVGAGI (reference sequence). Trimming took off 5 bases at V and 4 bases at J, with 6 bases between the two ends. The CDR3 loop is CASSGPNQPQHF. The CDR3 DNA follows: TGTGCCAGCAGTGGGCCAAATCAGCCCCAGCATTTT.

This clone is a singleton in its sample. This chain connects TRBV7-9 to TRBJ2-1; TRBD1 might be the D (6 bases). Germline-derived CDR1 and CDR2 are SEHNR and FQNEAQ (reference sequence). The CDR3 is made up of 12 amino acids. Deletions cut 5 bases from V and 5 bases from J, with 7 bases between. In DNA, the CDR3 is TGTGCCAGCAGCCCAGGGGACAATGAGCAGTTCTTC. Its translation: CASSPGDNEQFF.

The chain combines TRBV7-7 with TRBJ2-3; weak D call: TRBD1 (5 bases). CDR3 size: 16 residues. V was shortened by 5 bases and J by 0 bases, with 15 bases between the two germline ends. Germline V gene data show CDR1 as SSHAT and CDR2 as FNYEAQ (reference sequence). The CDR3 protein is CASSPWQGTSTDTQYF. CDR3 coding DNA: TGTGCCAGCAGCCCCTGGCAGGGTACTAGCACAGATACGCAGTATTTT.

The chain is built from TRBV5-1 and TRBJ2-1; 9 nucleotides align to TRBD2. The CDR3 is 15 amino acids. Losses at the gene ends were 4 bases for V and 7 bases for J; bases not matched to a gene: 9. CDR1 and CDR2 from the germline V gene are SGHRS and YFSETQ. The CDR3 sequence: CASSPAGGRGNEQFF. The DNA of the CDR3 is TGCGCCAGCAGCCCTGCGGGGGGGCGGGGGAATGAGCAGTTCTTC. Filled out from reference TRBV5-1 and TRBJ2-1, the complete variable domain reads KAGVTQTPRYLIKTRGQQVTLSCSPISGHRSVSWYQQTPGQGLQFLFEYFSETQRNKGNFPGRFSGRQFSNSRSEMNVSTLELGDSALYLCASSPAGGRGNEQFFGPGTRLTVL.

The chain recombines TRBV6-4 with TRBJ1-2; a possible D gene is TRBD1 (6 bases). The CDR3 consists of 15 residues. Germline CDR1 and CDR2: MRHNA and SNTAGT. Trimming took off 4 bases at V and 4 bases at J, with 16 bases between the two ends. The DNA for the CDR3 is TGTGCCAGCAGTGGCGGACAGTCACCCTTCTATGGCTACACCTTC. Its translation: CASSGGQSPFYGYTF.

V gene TRBV27 combines with J gene TRBJ2-5, with TRBD2 matching over 8 bases. The germline V gene has CDR1 MNHEY and CDR2 SMNVEV (reference sequence). This CDR3 contains 15 residues. After removal of 0 bases from V and 4 bases from J, the junction contained 4 bases not matched to a gene. The chain's CDR3 is CASSLSRGGPETQYF. In DNA form, the CDR3 reads TGTGCCAGCAGTTTATCACGGGGGGGGCCAGAGACCCAGTACTTC.

The chain carries TRBV5-1 and TRBJ2-3; 12 bases fit TRBD2. The length of the CDR3 is 17 residues. Trimming cost V 0 bases and J 2 bases; bases outside gene matches: 4. The germline gives CDR1 SGHRS, CDR2 YFSETQ. CDR3: CASSLVRTSGATDTQYF. The CDR3 DNA is TGCGCCAGCAGCTTGGTACGGACTAGCGGGGCCACAGATACGCAGTATTTT.

This chain joins TRBV14 and TRBJ2-1; D gene uncertain. V gave up 4 bases and J gave up 6 bases, with 16 bases separating them. This CDR3 is built from 15 residues. The germline gives CDR1 SGHDN, CDR2 FVKESK. The CDR3, as DNA: TGTGCCAGCAGCCTTCTTTTCCGGAGTAGCAATGAGCAGTTCTTC. Encoded protein: CASSLLFRSSNEQFF.